This TCR beta chain derives from a study of blood T cell repertoires in COVID-19. Sequenced by immunoSEQ multiplex PCR; TCRdb stores in-frame clones only, minus some. The sample includes some 93,000 clones, 70% to 80% seen only once; the top ten take 24%. Trimming pared 5 bases from V and 8 bases from J, leaving 13 bases between. This CDR3 has 13 amino acids. The V gene's germline CDR1 is SNHLY and CDR2 FYNNEI. This clone has just a few counts. The sample comprised peripheral blood. The chain couples TRBV2 to TRBJ2-1, with D possibly matching TRBD2 (5 bases). This TCR came from a human donor in a cohort sampled during active COVID-19. Here the CDR3 DNA reads TGTGCCAGCAGTCGAATTACGCGGGATGAGCAGTTCTTC. Its translation is CASSRITRDEQFF.